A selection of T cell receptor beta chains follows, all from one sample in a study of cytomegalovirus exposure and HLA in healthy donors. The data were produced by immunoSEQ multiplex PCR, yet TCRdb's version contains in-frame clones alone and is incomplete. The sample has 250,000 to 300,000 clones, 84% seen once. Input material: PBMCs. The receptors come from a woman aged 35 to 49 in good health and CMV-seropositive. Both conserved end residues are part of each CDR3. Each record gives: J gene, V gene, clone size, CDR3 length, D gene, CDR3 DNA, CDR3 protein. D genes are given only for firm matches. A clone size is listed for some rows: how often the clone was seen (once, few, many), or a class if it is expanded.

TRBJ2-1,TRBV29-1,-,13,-,TGCAGCGTTGAAAACAGACAGACCAATGAGCAGTTCTTC,CSVENRQTNEQFF
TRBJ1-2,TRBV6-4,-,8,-,TGTGCCAGAAGCCGCTACACCTTC,CARSRYTF
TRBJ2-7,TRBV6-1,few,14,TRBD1,TGTGCCAGCATCCCGGGACAGGGTCCCTACGAGCAGTACTTC,CASIPGQGPYEQYF
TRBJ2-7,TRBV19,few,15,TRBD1,TGTGCCAGTAGTATACGACAGGGTGCCCCCTACGAGCAGTACTTC,CASSIRQGAPYEQYF
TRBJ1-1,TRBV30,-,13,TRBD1,TGTGCCTGGAGTGGGGACAGGGGGCCTGAAGCTTTCTTT,CAWSGDRGPEAFF
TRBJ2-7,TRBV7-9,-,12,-,TGTGCCAGCAGCTGGGAGAGCTGGGAGCAGTACTTC,CASSWESWEQYF
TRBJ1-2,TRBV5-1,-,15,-,TGCGCCAGCAGCTTGGGGGGCCAGCAAACTCATGGCTACACCTTC,CASSLGGQQTHGYTF
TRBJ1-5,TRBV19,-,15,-,TGTGCCAGTAGTTTGACCGGGGGTAACAATCAGCCCCAGCATTTT,CASSLTGGNNQPQHF
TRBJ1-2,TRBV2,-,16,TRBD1,TGTGCCAGCAGTTTTTCCCGGACAGGAAATGGGCATGGCTACACCTTC,CASSFSRTGNGHGYTF
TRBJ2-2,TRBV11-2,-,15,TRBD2,TGTGCCAGCAGACATAGCGGGAGGGACACCGGGGAGCTGTTTTTT,CASRHSGRDTGELFF
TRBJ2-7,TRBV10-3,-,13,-,TGTGCCATCGGAGCGGGCAGTAACTACGAGCAGTACTTC,CAIGAGSNYEQYF
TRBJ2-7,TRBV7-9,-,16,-,TGTGCCAGCAGCCCCCAGGGGGGCTATAGCTCCTACGAGCAGTACTTC,CASSPQGGYSSYEQYF
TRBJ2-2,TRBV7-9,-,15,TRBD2,TGTGCCAGCAGCTTTGGTAGCGGGAGGTCCGGGGAGCTGTTTTTT,CASSFGSGRSGELFF
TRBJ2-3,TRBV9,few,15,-,TGTGCCAGCAGCGTAGTAAGCGGAAGCACAGATACGCAGTATTTT,CASSVVSGSTDTQYF
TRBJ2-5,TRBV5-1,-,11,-,TGCGCCAGCAGCCTTCAAGAGACCCAGTACTTC,CASSLQETQYF
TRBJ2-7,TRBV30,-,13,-,TGTGCCTGGAGTCCCAACAGGGCCTACGAGCAGTACTTC,CAWSPNRAYEQYF
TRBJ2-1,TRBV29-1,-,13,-,TGCAGCGCTGGGCGGTTCGCCGGCGGGGAGCAGTTCTTC,CSAGRFAGGEQFF
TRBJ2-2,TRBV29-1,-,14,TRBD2,TGCAGCGTTGGGGCTAGCGGGACCGTCGGGGAGCTGTTTTTT,CSVGASGTVGELFF
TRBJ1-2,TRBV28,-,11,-,TGTGCCAGCCGTGCGAACTATGGCTACACCTTC,CASRANYGYTF
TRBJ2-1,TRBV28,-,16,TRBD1,TGTGCCAGCAGTTTATCTGGACAGGCGAATCACAATGAGCAGTTCTTC,CASSLSGQANHNEQFF
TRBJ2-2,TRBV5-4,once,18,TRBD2,TGTGCCAGCAGCGGGGGGGTGGGGCTAGCGGACAACACCGGGGAGCTGTTTTTT,CASSGGVGLADNTGELFF
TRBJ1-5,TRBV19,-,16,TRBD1,TGTGCCAGTAGTTCACAGACAGGGGTAAGCAATCAGCCCCAGCATTTT,CASSSQTGVSNQPQHF
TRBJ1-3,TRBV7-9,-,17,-,TGTGCCAGCACCGATTTGGTACAGCTTTACTCTGGAAACACCATATATTTT,CASTDLVQLYSGNTIYF
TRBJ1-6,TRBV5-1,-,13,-,TGCGCCAGCAGCTTTGACAGTAATTCACCCCTCCACTTT,CASSFDSNSPLHF
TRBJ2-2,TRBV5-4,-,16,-,TGTGCCAGCAGCACCAAATCCACCCGGGTCTCCGGGGAGCTGTTTTTT,CASSTKSTRVSGELFF
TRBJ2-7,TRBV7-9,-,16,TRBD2,TGTGCCAGCAGCTTAGTGGGACTAGCGGGAGTCTACGAGCAGTACTTC,CASSLVGLAGVYEQYF
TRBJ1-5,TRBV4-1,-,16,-,TGCGCCAGCAGCCAAGAACCAGTTCTTAGCAATCAGCCCCAGCATTTT,CASSQEPVLSNQPQHF
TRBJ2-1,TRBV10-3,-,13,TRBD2,TGTGCCATCAGTGAGCCCGGACTAGCGGAGCAGTTCTTC,CAISEPGLAEQFF
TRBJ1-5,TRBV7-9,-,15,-,TGTGCCAGCAGCGCCCAGGGCGGATTCAATCAGCCCCAGCATTTT,CASSAQGGFNQPQHF
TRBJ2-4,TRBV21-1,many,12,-,TGTGCCAGCAGCAAACAGGAAAACATTCAGTACTTC,CASSKQENIQYF
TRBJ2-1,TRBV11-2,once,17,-,TGTGCCAGCAGCCCGTCGGTAGGGGGATTAACCTACAATGAGCAGTTCTTC,CASSPSVGGLTYNEQFF
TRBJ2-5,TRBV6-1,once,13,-,TGTGCCAGCAGTGCAGACAGCCAAGAGACCCAGTACTTC,CASSADSQETQYF
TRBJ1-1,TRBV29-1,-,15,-,TGCAGCGTCCTTATGTATCGACAGGTGGGCACTGAAGCTTTCTTT,CSVLMYRQVGTEAFF
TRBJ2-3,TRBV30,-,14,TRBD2,TGTGCCTGGACTGCGGCGGGAGGGCCAAATACGCAGTATTTT,CAWTAAGGPNTQYF
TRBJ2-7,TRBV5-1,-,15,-,TGCGCCAGCAGCCCCCGGACAGAGAGCTCCTACGAGCAGTACTTC,CASSPRTESSYEQYF
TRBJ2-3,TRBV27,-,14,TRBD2,TGTGCCAGCAGTTTGGGGAGGGAGACAGATACGCAGTATTTT,CASSLGRETDTQYF
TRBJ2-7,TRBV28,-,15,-,TGTGCCAGCAGGTCCGGGACTTTAAACGGATACGAGCAGTACTTC,CASRSGTLNGYEQYF
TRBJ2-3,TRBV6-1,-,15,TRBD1,TGTGCCAGCAGTCACCGGGACAGGGGGGGAGATACGCAGTATTTT,CASSHRDRGGDTQYF
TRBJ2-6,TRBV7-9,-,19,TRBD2,TGTGCCAGCACGGAGAGAGCGGGGGGGGTGCTCTCTGGGGCCAACGGCCTGACTTTC,CASTERAGGVLSGANGLTF
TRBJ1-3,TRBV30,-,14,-,TGTGCCTGTACAGCAGGGGATAGCAGAAACACCATATATTTT,CACTAGDSRNTIYF
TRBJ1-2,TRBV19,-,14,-,TGTGCCAGTAGTCCTACGGGAACTAACTATGGCTACACCTTC,CASSPTGTNYGYTF
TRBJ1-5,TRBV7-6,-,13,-,TGTGCCAGCAGCTTGGACTTCAATCAGCCCCAGCATTTT,CASSLDFNQPQHF
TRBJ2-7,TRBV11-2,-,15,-,TGTGCCAGCAGCTTAGGAACACAGGAGACCTACGAGCAGTACTTC,CASSLGTQETYEQYF